This TCR beta chain was found in a study of cytomegalovirus exposure and HLA in healthy donors. General observations from the study: There were 150 or so TCR beta chains listed as cytomegalovirus-associated. Among donors in an Asian-associated ancestry cluster, a later analysis reportedly found fewer N-insertions than the approximately 670-donor mean.

This clone was seen a handful of times. The antigen is unknown. The PCR contained 60 Vbeta and 13 Jbeta primers. Some clones are missing from TCRdb's copy, which holds only in-frame ones; the method was immunoSEQ multiplex PCR. The sample has nearly 200,000 clones, roughly 77% seen once. The germline V gene encodes CDR1 SGHVS and CDR2 FQNEAQ. CDR3 length: 16 residues. The V and J ends lost 7 bases and 1 base respectively, with 17 bases between them. Sequencing was done on a sample of PBMCs. The source of this sequence is a male donor in good health and CMV-seropositive. The chain combines TRBV7-8 with TRBJ2-1, with TRBD1 as a possible D gene (5 bases). CDR3 DNA sequence: TGTGCCAGCACCTCCCCCGACAAGGGGTCCTACAATGAGCAGTTCTTC. It codes for CASTSPDKGSYNEQFF.